The rows below give T cell receptor beta chains drawn from one sample of a study of siplizumab effects on memory and regulatory T cells. Generated by immunoSEQ multiplex PCR, the TCRdb table keeps only in-frame clones and is missing some. The table has about 100,000 clones, 80% to 95% seen once. Sequencing input: non-Treg CD4+ T cells sorted from blood. These receptor sequences come from a human donor in good health. Both conserved end residues are part of each CDR3. Fields, in order: J gene, V gene, D gene, clone size, CDR3 protein, CDR3 DNA. The D gene is left open where the match is weak. Clone size appears in some rows only: once, few, many, or a class for an expanded clone.

J gene: TRBJ2-6
V gene: TRBV5-6
D gene: .
clone size: once
CDR3 protein: CASSQETPTGANVLTF
CDR3 DNA: TGTGCCAGCAGCCAAGAGACACCAACTGGGGCCAACGTCCTGACTTTC

J gene: TRBJ2-7
V gene: TRBV18
D gene: .
clone size: medium-sized
CDR3 protein: CASSPRSSYEQYF
CDR3 DNA: TGTGCCAGCTCACCTAGGTCGAGCTACGAGCAGTACTTC

J gene: TRBJ1-1
V gene: TRBV19
D gene: TRBD1
clone size: .
CDR3 protein: CASSPRQGAAVNTEAFF
CDR3 DNA: TGTGCCAGTAGTCCTCGACAGGGGGCTGCAGTGAACACTGAAGCTTTCTTT

J gene: TRBJ1-1
V gene: TRBV4-1
D gene: .
clone size: .
CDR3 protein: CASSQVGPGAEAFF
CDR3 DNA: TGCGCCAGCAGCCAAGTTGGACCCGGTGCTGAAGCTTTCTTT

J gene: TRBJ2-7
V gene: TRBV13
D gene: .
clone size: .
CDR3 protein: CASSFRTNTYEQYF
CDR3 DNA: TGTGCCAGCAGCTTTAGGACTAACACCTACGAGCAGTACTTC

J gene: TRBJ2-1
V gene: TRBV4-2
D gene: .
clone size: .
CDR3 protein: CASSPLTGNYNEQFF
CDR3 DNA: TGTGCCAGCAGCCCCTTAACGGGGAATTACAATGAGCAGTTCTTC

J gene: TRBJ2-1
V gene: TRBV6-4
D gene: TRBD2
clone size: .
CDR3 protein: CASSRSLTSGRYNEQFF
CDR3 DNA: TGTGCCAGCAGCCGCTCACTAACTAGCGGGAGATACAATGAGCAGTTCTTC

J gene: TRBJ1-3
V gene: TRBV7-9
D gene: .
clone size: .
CDR3 protein: CASSPTVGSGNTIYF
CDR3 DNA: TGTGCCAGCAGCCCAACGGTAGGATCTGGAAACACCATATATTTT

J gene: TRBJ1-6
V gene: TRBV2
D gene: TRBD1
clone size: .
CDR3 protein: CASRRDRGSGFSPLHF
CDR3 DNA: TGTGCCAGCAGGAGGGACAGGGGATCCGGTTTTTCACCCCTCCACTTT

J gene: TRBJ1-5
V gene: TRBV5-8
D gene: TRBD1
clone size: .
CDR3 protein: CASSDRAANQPQHF
CDR3 DNA: TGTGCCAGCAGCGACAGGGCCGCCAATCAGCCCCAGCATTTT

J gene: TRBJ1-1
V gene: TRBV6-5
D gene: .
clone size: .
CDR3 protein: CASTRDRKNTEAFF
CDR3 DNA: TGTGCCAGCACCAGAGACAGAAAGAACACTGAAGCTTTCTTT

J gene: TRBJ1-3
V gene: TRBV7-9
D gene: .
clone size: .
CDR3 protein: CASSLDLLAGNTIYF
CDR3 DNA: TGTGCCAGCAGCTTAGACTTACTGGCTGGAAACACCATATATTTT

J gene: TRBJ1-5
V gene: TRBV28
D gene: .
clone size: .
CDR3 protein: CASSFGVNQPQHF
CDR3 DNA: TGTGCCAGCAGTTTCGGGGTTAACCAGCCCCAGCATTTT

J gene: TRBJ1-2
V gene: TRBV6-5
D gene: .
clone size: .
CDR3 protein: CASSYDGNYGYTF
CDR3 DNA: TGTGCCAGCAGTTACGACGGTAACTATGGCTACACCTTC

J gene: TRBJ2-1
V gene: TRBV27
D gene: TRBD1
clone size: .
CDR3 protein: CASRAGDRVRSYNNEQFF
CDR3 DNA: TGTGCCAGCAGAGCCGGGGACAGGGTAAGGTCCTATAACAATGAGCAGTTCTTC

J gene: TRBJ2-5
V gene: TRBV28
D gene: .
clone size: .
CDR3 protein: CASSFEETQYF
CDR3 DNA: TGTGCCAGCAGTTTCGAAGAGACCCAGTACTTC

J gene: TRBJ1-2
V gene: TRBV9
D gene: .
clone size: few
CDR3 protein: CASSASQGDYGYTF
CDR3 DNA: TGTGCCAGCAGCGCTTCACAGGGAGACTATGGCTACACCTTC

J gene: TRBJ2-3
V gene: TRBV29-1
D gene: .
clone size: .
CDR3 protein: CSVKGGPLSTDTQYF
CDR3 DNA: TGCAGCGTCAAAGGGGGACCGCTTAGCACAGATACGCAGTATTTT

J gene: TRBJ2-7
V gene: TRBV18
D gene: .
clone size: .
CDR3 protein: CASSPLTVGMNEQYF
CDR3 DNA: TGTGCCAGCTCGCCGTTGACTGTGGGGATGAACGAGCAGTACTTC

J gene: TRBJ2-1
V gene: TRBV19
D gene: .
clone size: .
CDR3 protein: CASRRDNSYNEQFF
CDR3 DNA: TGTGCCAGTCGACGGGACAACTCCTACAATGAGCAGTTCTTC